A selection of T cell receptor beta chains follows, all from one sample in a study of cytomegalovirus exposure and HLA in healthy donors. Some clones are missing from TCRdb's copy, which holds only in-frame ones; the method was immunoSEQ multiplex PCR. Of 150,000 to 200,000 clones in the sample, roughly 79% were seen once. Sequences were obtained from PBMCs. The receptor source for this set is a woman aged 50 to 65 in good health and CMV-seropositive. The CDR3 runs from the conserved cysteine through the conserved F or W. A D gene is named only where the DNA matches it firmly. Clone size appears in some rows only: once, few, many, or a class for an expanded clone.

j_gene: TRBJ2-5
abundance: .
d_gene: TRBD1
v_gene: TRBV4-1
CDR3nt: TGCGCCAGCAGCCACTACCGGGGCAGGGGGATCGGGGAGACCCAGTACTTC
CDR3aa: CASSHYRGRGIGETQYF

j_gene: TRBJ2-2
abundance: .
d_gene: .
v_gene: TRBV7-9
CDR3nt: TGTGCCAGCAGACTCGGGAGGGAGCTGTTTTTT
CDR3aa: CASRLGRELFF

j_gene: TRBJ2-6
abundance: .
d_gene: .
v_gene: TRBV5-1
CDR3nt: TGCGCCAGCAGTCCGGCGGGGCTTCTGGGGGCCAACGTCCTGACTTTC
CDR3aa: CASSPAGLLGANVLTF

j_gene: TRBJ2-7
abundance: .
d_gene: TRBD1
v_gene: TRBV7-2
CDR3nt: TGTGCCAGCAGCCCCTGGACAGGGGCCTCATACGAGCAGTACTTC
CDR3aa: CASSPWTGASYEQYF

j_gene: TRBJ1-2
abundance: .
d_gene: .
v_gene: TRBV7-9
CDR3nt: TGTGCCAGCAGCTTATCGCGGTCGCAGGGTTATGGCTACACCTTC
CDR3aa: CASSLSRSQGYGYTF

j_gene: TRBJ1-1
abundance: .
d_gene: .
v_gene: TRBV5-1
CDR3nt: TGCGCCAGCAAGTATGGGGGGGGAAGGAACACTGAAGCTTTCTTT
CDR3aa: CASKYGGGRNTEAFF

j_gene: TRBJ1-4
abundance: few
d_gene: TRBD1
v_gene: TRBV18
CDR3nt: TGTGCCAGCTCACCACCCGGACAGGGTGGTGAAAAACTGTTTTTT
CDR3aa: CASSPPGQGGEKLFF

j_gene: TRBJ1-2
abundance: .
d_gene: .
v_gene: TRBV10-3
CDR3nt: TGTGCCATCACGTCGGGGAGCGTCTATGGCTACACCTTC
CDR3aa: CAITSGSVYGYTF

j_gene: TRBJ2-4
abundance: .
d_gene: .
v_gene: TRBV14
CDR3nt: TGTGCCAGCAGCCAAGCGGGGGACATTCAGTACTTC
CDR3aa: CASSQAGDIQYF

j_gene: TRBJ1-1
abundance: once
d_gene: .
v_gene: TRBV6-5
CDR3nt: TGTGCCAGCAGTTATCAAGGGGTGAACACTGAAGCTTTCTTT
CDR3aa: CASSYQGVNTEAFF

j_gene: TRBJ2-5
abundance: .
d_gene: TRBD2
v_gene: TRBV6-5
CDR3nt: TGTGCCAGCAGTTCAACTAGCGTGGGGACCCAGTACTTC
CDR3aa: CASSSTSVGTQYF

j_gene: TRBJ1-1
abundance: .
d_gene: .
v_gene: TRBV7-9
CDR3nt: TGTGCCAGCAGCCTTCAGGAGGGCACTGAAGCTTTCTTT
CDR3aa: CASSLQEGTEAFF

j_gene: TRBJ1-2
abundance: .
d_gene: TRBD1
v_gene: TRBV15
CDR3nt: TGTGCCACCAGCAGAGCACTAACAGGGGGCAAGGACTACACCTTC
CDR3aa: CATSRALTGGKDYTF

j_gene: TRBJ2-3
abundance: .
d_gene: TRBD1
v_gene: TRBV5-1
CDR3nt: TGCGCCAGCAGCTTTACAGGGGCAGCAGATACGCAGTATTTT
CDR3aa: CASSFTGAADTQYF

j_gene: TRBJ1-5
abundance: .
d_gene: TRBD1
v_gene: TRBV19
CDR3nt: TGTGCCAGTACTAAGAGGGACAGCGGTCGAACTCAGCCCCAGCATTTT
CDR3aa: CASTKRDSGRTQPQHF

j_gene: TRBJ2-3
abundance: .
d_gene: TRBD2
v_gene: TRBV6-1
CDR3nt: TGTGCCAGCAGTGAATTCACCCTAGCGGGCACAGATACGCAGTATTTT
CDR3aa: CASSEFTLAGTDTQYF

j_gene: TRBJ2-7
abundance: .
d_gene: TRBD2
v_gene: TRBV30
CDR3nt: TGTGCCTGGAGTCCCCCCGAGATAGCGGGAGGCTACGAGCAGTACTTC
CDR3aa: CAWSPPEIAGGYEQYF

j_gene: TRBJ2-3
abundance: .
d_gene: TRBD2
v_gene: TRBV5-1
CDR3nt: TGCGCCAGCAGCTCCGGACTAGCGGGGATTGGAGATACGCAGTATTTT
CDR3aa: CASSSGLAGIGDTQYF

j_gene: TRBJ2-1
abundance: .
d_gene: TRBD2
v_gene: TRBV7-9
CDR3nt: TGTGCCAGCAGCCGCTGGACTAGCGGGGCTCACAATGAGCAGTTCTTC
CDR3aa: CASSRWTSGAHNEQFF

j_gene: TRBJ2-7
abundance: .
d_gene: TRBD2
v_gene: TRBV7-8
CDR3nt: TGTGCCAGCAGCTTGACAGGGGCTAGCGGGAGGGCCCATCCCTACGAGCAGTACTTC
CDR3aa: CASSLTGASGRAHPYEQYF

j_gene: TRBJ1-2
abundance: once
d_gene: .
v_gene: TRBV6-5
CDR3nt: TGTGCCAGCAGGGATGAGGGCTATGGCTACACCTTC
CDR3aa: CASRDEGYGYTF

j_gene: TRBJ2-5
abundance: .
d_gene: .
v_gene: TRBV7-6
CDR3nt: TGTGCCAGCAGCCGAAATCCTAGCGACCAAGAGACCCAGTACTTC
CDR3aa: CASSRNPSDQETQYF

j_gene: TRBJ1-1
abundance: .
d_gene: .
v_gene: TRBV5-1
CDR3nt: TGCGCCAGCAGCTTGGGAGGTAGTGACACTGAAGCTTTCTTT
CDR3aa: CASSLGGSDTEAFF

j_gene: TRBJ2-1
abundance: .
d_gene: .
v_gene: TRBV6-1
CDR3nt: TGTGCCAGCTATGGACTCGACAATGAGCAGTTCTTC
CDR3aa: CASYGLDNEQFF

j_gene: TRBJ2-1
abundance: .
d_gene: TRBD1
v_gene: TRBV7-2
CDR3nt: TGTGCCAGCAGCGGCCGGGACAGCAATGAGCAGTTCTTC
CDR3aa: CASSGRDSNEQFF

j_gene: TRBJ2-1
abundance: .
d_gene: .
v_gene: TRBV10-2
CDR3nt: TGCGCCAGCAGGGAGATAGCGGAGAACAATGAGCAGTTCTTC
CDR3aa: CASREIAENNEQFF

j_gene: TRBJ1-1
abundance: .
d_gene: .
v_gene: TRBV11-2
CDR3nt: TGTGCCAGCAGCTTAGGGGGGGGTGTAAACACTGAAGCTTTCTTT
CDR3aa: CASSLGGGVNTEAFF

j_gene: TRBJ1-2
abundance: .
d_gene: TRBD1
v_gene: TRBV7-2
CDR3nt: TGTGCCAGCAGCCAGGGGGCAGGGGGCGCCTATGGCTACACCTTC
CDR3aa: CASSQGAGGAYGYTF

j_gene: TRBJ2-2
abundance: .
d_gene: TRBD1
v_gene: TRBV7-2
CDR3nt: TGTGCCAGCAGCTGGCGACAGGGAAGCGCCGGGGAGCTGTTTTTT
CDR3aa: CASSWRQGSAGELFF

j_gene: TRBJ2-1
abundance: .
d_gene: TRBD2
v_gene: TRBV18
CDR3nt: TGTGCCAGCTCACCCCCGAGTCGGGGGGTCTACAATGAGCAGTTCTTC
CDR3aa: CASSPPSRGVYNEQFF

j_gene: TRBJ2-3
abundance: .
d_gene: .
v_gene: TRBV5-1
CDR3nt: TGCGCCAGCAGCTTGGCGTCTAGAATTCTAGTCACAGATACGCAGTATTTT
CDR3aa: CASSLASRILVTDTQYF

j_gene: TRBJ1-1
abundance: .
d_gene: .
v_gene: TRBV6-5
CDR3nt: TGTGCCAGCAGTTACTACCGGGACACCACTGAAGCTTTCTTT
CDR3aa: CASSYYRDTTEAFF

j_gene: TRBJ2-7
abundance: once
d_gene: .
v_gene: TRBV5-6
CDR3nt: TGTGCCAGCAGCTTGAGGGGGTGGGACGAGCAGTACTTC
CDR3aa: CASSLRGWDEQYF

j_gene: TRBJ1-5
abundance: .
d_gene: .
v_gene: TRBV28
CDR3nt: TGTGCCAGCACCCCGGGGGGACCCAATCAGCCCCAGCATTTT
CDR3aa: CASTPGGPNQPQHF

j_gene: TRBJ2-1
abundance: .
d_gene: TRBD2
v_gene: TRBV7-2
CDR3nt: TGTGCCAGCAGCCTTCTAGCGGGGGGGCTTTCGATTGAGCAGTTCTTC
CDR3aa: CASSLLAGGLSIEQFF

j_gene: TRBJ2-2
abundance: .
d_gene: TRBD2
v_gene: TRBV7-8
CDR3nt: TGTGCCAGCAGCAGACTAGCGAGTACCGGGGAGCTGTTTTTT
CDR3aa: CASSRLASTGELFF

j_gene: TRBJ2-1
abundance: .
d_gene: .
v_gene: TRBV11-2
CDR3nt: TGTGCCAGCAGCCCTTTACGGGGGAGCTCCTACAATGAGCAGTTCTTC
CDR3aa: CASSPLRGSSYNEQFF

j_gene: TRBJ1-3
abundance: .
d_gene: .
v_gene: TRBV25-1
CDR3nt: TGTGCCAGCAAAGCCGCCTCTGGAAACACCATATATTTT
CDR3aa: CASKAASGNTIYF

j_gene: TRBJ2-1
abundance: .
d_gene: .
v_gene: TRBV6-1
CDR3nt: TGTGCCAGCACCGAAGGGGTAGACTCCTACAATGAGCAGTTCTTC
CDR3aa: CASTEGVDSYNEQFF

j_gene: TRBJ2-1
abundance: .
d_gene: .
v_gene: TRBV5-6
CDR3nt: TGTGCCAGCAGCTTGGTCGGATCCGGGAGAGGCGACGAGCAGTTCTTC
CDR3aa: CASSLVGSGRGDEQFF

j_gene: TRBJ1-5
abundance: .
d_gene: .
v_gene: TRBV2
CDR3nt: TGTGCCAGCAGCTTATCAGGACAGTTAAAGCAGCCCCAGCATTTT
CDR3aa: CASSLSGQLKQPQHF

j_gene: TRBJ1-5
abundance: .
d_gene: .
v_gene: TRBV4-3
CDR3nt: TGCGCCAGCAGCCAAGAATTCCGGTCTTTCGATCAGCCCCAGCATTTT
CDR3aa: CASSQEFRSFDQPQHF

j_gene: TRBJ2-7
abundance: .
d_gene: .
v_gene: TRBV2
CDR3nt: TGTGCCAGCACCCCCAGGAGGGGCGCAACCTACGAGCAGTACTTC
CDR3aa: CASTPRRGATYEQYF

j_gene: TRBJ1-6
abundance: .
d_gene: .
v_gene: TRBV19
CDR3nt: TGTGCCAGTAGCTTGGGGCAGGAAATATATTCACCCCTCCACTTT
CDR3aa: CASSLGQEIYSPLHF

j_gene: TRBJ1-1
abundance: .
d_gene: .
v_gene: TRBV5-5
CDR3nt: TGTGCCAGCAGCCTGGCTCTCGGGAACACTGAAGCTTTCTTT
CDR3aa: CASSLALGNTEAFF

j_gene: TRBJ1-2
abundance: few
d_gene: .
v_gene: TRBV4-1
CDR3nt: TGCGCCAGCAGCCTAAAAGGCTACACCTTC
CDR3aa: CASSLKGYTF

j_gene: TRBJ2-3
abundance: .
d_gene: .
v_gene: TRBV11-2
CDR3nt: TGTGCCAGCAGCTCGGTGCAAGGCACAGATACGCAGTATTTT
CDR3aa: CASSSVQGTDTQYF

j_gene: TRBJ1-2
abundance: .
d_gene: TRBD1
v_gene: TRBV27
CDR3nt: TGTGCCAGCGGACAGGAGAACTATGGCTACACCTTC
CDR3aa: CASGQENYGYTF

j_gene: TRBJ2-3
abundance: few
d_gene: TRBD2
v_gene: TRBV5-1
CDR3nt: TGCGCCAGCAGCTTGGACGGACTAGCGGGGGGTTGGTCCACAGATACGCAGTATTTT
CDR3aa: CASSLDGLAGGWSTDTQYF

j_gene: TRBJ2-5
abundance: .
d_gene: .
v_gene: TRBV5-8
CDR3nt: TGTGCCAGCAGCTTAGGAGGGCAGTACTTC
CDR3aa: CASSLGGQYF